This record looks at one TCR beta chain sequence and its context. The antigen is unknown. V was pared by 8 bases and J by 0 bases, with 10 bases between. CDR3 size: 13 residues. Germline-derived CDR1 and CDR2 are LNHDA and SQIVND (reference sequence). These data originate in a study of cytomegalovirus exposure and HLA in healthy donors. PCR used 60 Vbeta primers and 13 Jbeta primers. In the original processing: Later, an analysis found around 77 million unique TCR beta chains, and 10 million to 11 million of these were shared. Method: immunoSEQ multiplex PCR; TCRdb's copy keeps in-frame clones and lacks some. V, J and clone size are taken as reported in that table, and D and trimming were inferred from the DNA itself. The sample has about 150,000 clones, approximately 80% seen once. Study outcomes and limitations: A later analysis reportedly found that, within productive TCRs, an Asian-associated ancestry cluster had fewer N-insertions than the mean observed across the roughly 630 donors. Analysis was performed later, and it showed HLA-associated TCR beta chains to be more clonally expanded than equally common others.

The clonotype was recovered from a middle-aged woman in good health and CMV-seropositive. The sequenced material came from PBMCs. This chain connects TRBV19 to TRBJ1-2, with a tentative D call TRBD1 (5 bases). CDR3 sequence (DNA): TGTGCCAGTGAGACAGCCTCTAACTATGGCTACACCTTC. It codes for CASETASNYGYTF. Variable domain in full (rest from reference TRBV19 and TRBJ1-2): DGGITQSPKYLFRKEGQNVTLSCEQNLNHDAMYWYRQDPGQGLRLIYYSQIVNDFQKGDIAEGYSVSREKKESFPLTVTSAQKNPTAFYLCASETASNYGYTFGSGTRLTVV.